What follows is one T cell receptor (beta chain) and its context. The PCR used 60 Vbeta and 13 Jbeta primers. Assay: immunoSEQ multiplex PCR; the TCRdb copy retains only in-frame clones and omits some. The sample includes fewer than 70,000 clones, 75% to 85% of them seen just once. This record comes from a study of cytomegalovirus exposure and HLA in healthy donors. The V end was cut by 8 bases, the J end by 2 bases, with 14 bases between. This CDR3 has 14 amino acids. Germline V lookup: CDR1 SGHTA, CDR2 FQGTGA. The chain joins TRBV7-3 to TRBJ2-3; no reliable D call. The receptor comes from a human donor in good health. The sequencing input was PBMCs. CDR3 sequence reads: CASGRTPFTDTQYF. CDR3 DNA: TGTGCCAGCGGCCGCACCCCTTTCACAGATACGCAGTATTTT.